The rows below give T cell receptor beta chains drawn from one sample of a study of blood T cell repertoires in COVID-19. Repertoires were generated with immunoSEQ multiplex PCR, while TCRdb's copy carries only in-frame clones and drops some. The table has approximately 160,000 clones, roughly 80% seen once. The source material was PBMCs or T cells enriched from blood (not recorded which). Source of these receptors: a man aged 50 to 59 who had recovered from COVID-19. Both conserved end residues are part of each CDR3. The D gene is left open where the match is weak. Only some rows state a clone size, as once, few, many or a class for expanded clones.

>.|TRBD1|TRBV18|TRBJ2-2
CASSPTGVDTGELFF
TGTGCCAGCTCACCGACAGGGGTGGACACCGGGGAGCTGTTTTTT
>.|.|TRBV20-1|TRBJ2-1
CSASSNTRINEQFF
TGCAGTGCTAGTAGTAATACCAGGATCAATGAGCAGTTCTTC
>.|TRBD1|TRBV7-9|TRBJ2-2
CASSFSGTGLYGELFF
TGTGCCAGCAGCTTCTCCGGGACAGGGTTGTACGGGGAGCTGTTTTTT
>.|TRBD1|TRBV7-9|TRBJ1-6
CASSRDRDNSPLHF
TGTGCCAGCAGCCGCGACAGGGATAATTCACCCCTCCACTTT
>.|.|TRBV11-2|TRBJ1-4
CASSLGTASEKLFF
TGTGCCAGCAGCTTAGGGACAGCGAGTGAAAAACTGTTTTTT
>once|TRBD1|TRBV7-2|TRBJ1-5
CASSSRDRNQPQHF
TGTGCCAGCAGCTCCCGGGACAGAAATCAGCCCCAGCATTTT
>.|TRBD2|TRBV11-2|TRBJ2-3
CASSLGPGGAIRLDTQYF
TGTGCCAGCAGCTTAGGTCCCGGGGGGGCCATCAGGTTAGATACGCAGTATTTT
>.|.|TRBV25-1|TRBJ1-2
CASSETRDYGYTF
TGTGCCAGCAGTGAAACTAGGGACTATGGCTACACCTTC
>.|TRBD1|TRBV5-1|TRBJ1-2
CASSPAGTGVNYGYTF
TGCGCCAGCAGCCCAGCCGGGACAGGGGTTAACTATGGCTACACCTTC
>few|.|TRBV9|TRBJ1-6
CASSVGPVGSPLHF
TGTGCCAGCAGCGTAGGCCCGGTCGGGTCACCCCTCCACTTT
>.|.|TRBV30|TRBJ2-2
CAWSVTGNTGELFF
TGTGCCTGGAGTGTAACAGGGAACACCGGGGAGCTGTTTTTT
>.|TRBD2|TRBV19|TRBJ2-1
CASSIPLTSGANNEQFF
TGTGCCAGTAGTATACCCCTCACTAGCGGGGCAAACAATGAGCAGTTCTTC
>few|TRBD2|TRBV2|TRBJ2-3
CASSEATGGSTDTQYF
TGTGCCAGCAGTGAAGCTACGGGGGGGAGCACAGATACGCAGTATTTT
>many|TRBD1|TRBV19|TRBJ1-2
CASSQDRLYGYTF
TGTGCCAGTAGCCAGGACAGGCTCTATGGCTACACCTTC
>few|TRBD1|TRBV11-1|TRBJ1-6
CASSFRTGGSRSPLHF
TGTGCCAGCAGCTTCCGGACAGGGGGCTCCAGATCACCCCTCCACTTT
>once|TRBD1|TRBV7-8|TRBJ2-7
CASSTDRDYEQYF
TGTGCCAGCAGCACAGACAGGGACTACGAGCAGTACTTC
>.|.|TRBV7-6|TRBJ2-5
CASSDALGVVKTQYF
TGTGCCAGCAGCGACGCCCTGGGCGTGGTAAAGACCCAGTACTTC
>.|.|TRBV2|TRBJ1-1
CASSVTGSNTEAFF
TGTGCCAGCAGCGTTACAGGGTCGAACACTGAAGCTTTCTTT